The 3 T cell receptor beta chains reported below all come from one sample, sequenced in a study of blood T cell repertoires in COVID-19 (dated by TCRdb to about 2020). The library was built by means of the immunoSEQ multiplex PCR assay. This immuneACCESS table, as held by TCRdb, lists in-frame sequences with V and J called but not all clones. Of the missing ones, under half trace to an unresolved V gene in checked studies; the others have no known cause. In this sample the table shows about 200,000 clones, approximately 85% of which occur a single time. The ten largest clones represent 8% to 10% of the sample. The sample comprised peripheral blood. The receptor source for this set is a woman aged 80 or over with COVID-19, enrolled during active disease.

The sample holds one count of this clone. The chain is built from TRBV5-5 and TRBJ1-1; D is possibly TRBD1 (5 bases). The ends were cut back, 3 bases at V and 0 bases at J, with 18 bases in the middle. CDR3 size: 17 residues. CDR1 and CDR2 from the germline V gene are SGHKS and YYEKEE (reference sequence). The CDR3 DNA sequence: TGTGCCAGCAGCTCAAGGAGGGGTCCCCTGATGAACACTGAAGCTTTCTTT. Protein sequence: CASSSRRGPLMNTEAFF.

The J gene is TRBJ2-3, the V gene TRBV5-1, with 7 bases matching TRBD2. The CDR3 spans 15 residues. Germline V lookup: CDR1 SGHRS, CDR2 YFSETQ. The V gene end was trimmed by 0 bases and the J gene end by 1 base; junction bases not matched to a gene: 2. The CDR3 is CASSLEGGGTDTQYF. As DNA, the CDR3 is TGCGCCAGCAGCTTGGAGGGAGGGGGCACAGATACGCAGTATTTT.

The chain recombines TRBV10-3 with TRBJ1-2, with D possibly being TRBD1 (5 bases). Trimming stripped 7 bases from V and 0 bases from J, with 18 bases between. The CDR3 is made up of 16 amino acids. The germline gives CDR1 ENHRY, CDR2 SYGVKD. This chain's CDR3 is CAIKGTRYQANYGYTF. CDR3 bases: TGTGCCATCAAAGGGACTAGATACCAAGCTAACTATGGCTACACCTTC.